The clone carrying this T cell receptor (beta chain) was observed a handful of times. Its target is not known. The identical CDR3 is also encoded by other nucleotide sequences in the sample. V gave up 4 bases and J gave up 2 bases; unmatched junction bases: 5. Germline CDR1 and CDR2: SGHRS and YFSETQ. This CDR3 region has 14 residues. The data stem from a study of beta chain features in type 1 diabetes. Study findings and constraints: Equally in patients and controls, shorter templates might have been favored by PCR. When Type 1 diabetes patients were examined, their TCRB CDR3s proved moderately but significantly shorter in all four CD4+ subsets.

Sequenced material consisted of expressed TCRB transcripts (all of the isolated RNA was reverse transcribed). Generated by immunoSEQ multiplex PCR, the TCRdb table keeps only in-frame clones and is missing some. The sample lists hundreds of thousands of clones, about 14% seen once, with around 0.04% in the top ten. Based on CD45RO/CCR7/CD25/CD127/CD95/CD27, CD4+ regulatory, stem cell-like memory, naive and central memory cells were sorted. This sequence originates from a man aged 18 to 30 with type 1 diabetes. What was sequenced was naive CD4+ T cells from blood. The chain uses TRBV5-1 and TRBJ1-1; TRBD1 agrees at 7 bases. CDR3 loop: CASSPGTANTEAFF. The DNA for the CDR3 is TGCGCCAGCAGCCCTGGGACAGCCAACACTGAAGCTTTCTTT.